This T cell receptor (beta chain) was identified in a study of blood T cells in healthy people across ages. General observations from the study: Older age coincided with a roughly linear decline in TCR beta diversity per million T cells.

The CDR3 sequence is 14 residues long. Germline loops: CDR1 SEHNR, CDR2 FQNEAQ (reference sequence). The V end lost 0 bases, the J end lost 12 bases, and 18 bases lay between the germline ends. With respect to this clonotype: Its specificity is unknown. One base away lies a much larger clone, so this may be a sequencing read error.

A sample-barcoded 5' primer and a J-beta primer mix were used in a second PCR of roughly 7 to 11 cycles. Tags on each cDNA molecule came from a template-switch adaptor with 12 random nucleotides. From the 5' RACE reads, TCRdb called clonotypes with MiXCR, one entry per CDR3 protein. The profile shows about 600,000 distinct CDR3 sequences, 45% to 55% of them singletons. This TCR was sampled from an older man in good health. The chain uses TRBV7-9 and TRBJ2-7; D ambiguous. Source material: blood. CDR3 nucleotide sequence: TGTGCCAGCAGCTTAGCTGTGCAGGCGGAGACCCGGTACTTC. It specifies CASSLAVQAETRYF. The whole variable domain, filled in from reference TRBV7-9 and TRBJ2-7, reads DTGVSQNPRHKITKRGQNVTFRCDPISEHNRLYWYRQTLGQGPEFLTYFQNEAQLEKSRLLSDRFSAERPKGSFSTLEIQRTEQGDSAMYLCASSLAVQAETRYFGPGTRLTVT.